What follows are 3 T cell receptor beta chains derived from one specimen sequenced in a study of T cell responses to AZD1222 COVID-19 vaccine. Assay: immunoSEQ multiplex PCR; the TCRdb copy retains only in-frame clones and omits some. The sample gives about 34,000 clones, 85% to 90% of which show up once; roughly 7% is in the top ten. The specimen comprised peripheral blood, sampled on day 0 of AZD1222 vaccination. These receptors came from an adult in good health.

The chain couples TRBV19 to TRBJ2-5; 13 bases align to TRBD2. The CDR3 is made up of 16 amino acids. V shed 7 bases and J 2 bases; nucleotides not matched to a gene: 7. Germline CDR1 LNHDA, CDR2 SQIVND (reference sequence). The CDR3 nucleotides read TGTGCCAGTACCCCGGGACTAGCGGGACTACAAGAGACCCAGTACTTC. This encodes CASTPGLAGLQETQYF.

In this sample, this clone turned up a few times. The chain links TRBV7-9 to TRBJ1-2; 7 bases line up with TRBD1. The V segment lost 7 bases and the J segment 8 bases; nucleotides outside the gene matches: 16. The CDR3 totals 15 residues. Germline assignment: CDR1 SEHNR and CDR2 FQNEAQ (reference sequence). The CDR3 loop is CASIGQAGPAKGYTF. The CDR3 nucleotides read TGTGCCAGCATAGGACAGGCTGGGCCGGCGAAAGGCTACACCTTC.

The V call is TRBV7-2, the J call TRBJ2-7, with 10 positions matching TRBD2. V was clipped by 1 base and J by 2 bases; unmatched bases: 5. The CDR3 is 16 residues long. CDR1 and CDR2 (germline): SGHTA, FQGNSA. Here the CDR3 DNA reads TGTGCCAGCAGCTTAGGTTATAGCGGGAGGCCCTACGAGCAGTACTTC. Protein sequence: CASSLGYSGRPYEQYF.